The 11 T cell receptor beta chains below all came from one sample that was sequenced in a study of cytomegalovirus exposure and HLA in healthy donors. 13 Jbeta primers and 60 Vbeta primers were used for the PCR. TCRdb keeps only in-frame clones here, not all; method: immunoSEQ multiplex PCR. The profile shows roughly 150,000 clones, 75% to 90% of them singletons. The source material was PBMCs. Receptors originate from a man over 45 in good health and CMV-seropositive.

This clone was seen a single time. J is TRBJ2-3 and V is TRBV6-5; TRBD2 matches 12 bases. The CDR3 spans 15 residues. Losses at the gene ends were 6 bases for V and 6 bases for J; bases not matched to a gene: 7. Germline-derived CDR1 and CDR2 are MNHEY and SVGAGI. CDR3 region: CASSPTSGGTDTQYF. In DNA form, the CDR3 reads TGTGCCAGCAGCCCGACTAGCGGGGGAACCGATACGCAGTATTTT.

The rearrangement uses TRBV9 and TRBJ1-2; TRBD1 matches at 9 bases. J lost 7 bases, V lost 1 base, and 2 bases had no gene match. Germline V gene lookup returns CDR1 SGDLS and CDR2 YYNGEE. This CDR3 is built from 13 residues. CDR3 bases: TGTGCCAGCAGCGTAACAGGGGGCTTTGGCTACACCTTC. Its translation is CASSVTGGFGYTF.

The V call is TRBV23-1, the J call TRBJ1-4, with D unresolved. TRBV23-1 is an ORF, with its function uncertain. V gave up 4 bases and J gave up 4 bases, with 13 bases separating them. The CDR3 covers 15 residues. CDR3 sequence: CASSPRWQVNEKLFF. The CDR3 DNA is TGCGCCAGCAGTCCACGTTGGCAAGTTAATGAAAAACTGTTTTTT.

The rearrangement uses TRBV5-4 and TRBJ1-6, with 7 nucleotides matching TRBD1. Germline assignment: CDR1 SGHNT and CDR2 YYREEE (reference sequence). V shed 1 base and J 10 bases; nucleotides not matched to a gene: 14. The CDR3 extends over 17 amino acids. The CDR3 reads CASSLFTGVVSGSPLHF. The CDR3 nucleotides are TGTGCCAGCAGCTTGTTTACAGGGGTCGTTTCGGGATCACCCCTCCACTTT.

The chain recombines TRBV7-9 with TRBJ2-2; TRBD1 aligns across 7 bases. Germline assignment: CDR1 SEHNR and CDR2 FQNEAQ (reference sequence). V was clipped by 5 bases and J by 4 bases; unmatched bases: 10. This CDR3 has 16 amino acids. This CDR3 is CASSPSQRQGTGELFF. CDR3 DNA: TGTGCCAGCAGCCCAAGCCAACGACAGGGCACCGGGGAGCTGTTTTTT.

CDR3 residues: CASRTELRSNGYTF. The CDR3 DNA follows: TGTGCCAGCAGGACAGAGCTAAGGAGTAATGGCTACACCTTC. The J gene is TRBJ1-2, the V gene TRBV7-2, with D perhaps matching TRBD1 (5 bases). The CDR3 contains 14 residues. Trimming took 6 bases from V and 6 from J, leaving 17 bases between them. Germline V gene data show CDR1 as SGHTA and CDR2 as FQGNSA.

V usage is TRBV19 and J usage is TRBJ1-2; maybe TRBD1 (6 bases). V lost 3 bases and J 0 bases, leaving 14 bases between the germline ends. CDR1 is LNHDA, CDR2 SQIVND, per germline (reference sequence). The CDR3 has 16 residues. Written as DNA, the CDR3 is TGTGCCAGTAGTATCTGGGGGCAGCCCGCTAACTATGGCTACACCTTC. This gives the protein CASSIWGQPANYGYTF. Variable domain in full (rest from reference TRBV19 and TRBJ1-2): DGGITQSPKYLFRKEGQNVTLSCEQNLNHDAMYWYRQDPGQGLRLIYYSQIVNDFQKGDIAEGYSVSREKKESFPLTVTSAQKNPTAFYLCASSIWGQPANYGYTFGSGTRLTVV.

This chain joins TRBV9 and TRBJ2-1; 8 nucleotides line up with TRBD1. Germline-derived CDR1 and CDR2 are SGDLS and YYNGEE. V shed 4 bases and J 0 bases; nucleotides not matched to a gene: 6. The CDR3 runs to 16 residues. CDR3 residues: CASSNNRGSSYNEQFF. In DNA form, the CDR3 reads TGTGCCAGCAGCAACAACAGGGGGAGCTCCTACAATGAGCAGTTCTTC.

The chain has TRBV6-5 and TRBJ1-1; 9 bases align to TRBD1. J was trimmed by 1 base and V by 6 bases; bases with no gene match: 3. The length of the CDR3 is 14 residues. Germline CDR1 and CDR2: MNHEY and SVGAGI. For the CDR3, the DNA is TGTGCCAGCAGGACGGACAGGGGGAACACTGAAGCTTTCTTT. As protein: CASRTDRGNTEAFF.

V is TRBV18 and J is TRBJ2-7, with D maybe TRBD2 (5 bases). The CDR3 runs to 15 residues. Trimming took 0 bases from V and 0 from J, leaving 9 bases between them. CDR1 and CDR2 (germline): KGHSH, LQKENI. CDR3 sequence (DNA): TGTGCCAGCTCACCACCTAGCGTAAGCTCCTACGAGCAGTACTTC. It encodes CASSPPSVSSYEQYF. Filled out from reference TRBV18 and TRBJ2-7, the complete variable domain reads NAGVMQNPRHLVRRRGQEARLRCSPMKGHSHVYWYRQLPEEGLKFMVYLQKENIIDESGMPKERFSAEFPKEGPSILRIQQVVRGDSAAYFCASSPPSVSSYEQYFGPGTRLTVT.

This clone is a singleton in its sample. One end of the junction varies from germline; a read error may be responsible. The CDR3 is CSSSQGRTGGTGELFF. In DNA, the CDR3 is TGTTCCAGCAGCCAGGGGCGGACAGGGGGCACCGGGGAGCTGTTTTTT. The chain employs TRBV7-9 and TRBJ2-2, with 10 bases lining up with TRBD1. The CDR3 runs to 16 residues. Germline assignment: CDR1 SEHNR and CDR2 FQNEAQ (reference sequence).